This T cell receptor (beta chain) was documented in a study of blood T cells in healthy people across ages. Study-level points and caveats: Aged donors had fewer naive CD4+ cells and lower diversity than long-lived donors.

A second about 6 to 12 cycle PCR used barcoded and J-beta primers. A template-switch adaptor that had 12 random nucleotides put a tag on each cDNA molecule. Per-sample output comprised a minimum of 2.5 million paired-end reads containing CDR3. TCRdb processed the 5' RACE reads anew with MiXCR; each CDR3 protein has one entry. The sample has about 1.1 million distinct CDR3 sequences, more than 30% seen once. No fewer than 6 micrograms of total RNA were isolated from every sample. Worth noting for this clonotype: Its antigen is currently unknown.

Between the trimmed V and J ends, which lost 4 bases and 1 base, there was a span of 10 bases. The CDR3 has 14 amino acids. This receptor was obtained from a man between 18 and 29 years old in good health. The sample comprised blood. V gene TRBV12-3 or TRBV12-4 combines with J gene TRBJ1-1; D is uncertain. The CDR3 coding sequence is TGTGCCAGCAGTTCCCCCAGCCGGAACACTGAAGCTTTCTTT. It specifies CASSSPSRNTEAFF.